This TCR beta chain was sequenced during a study of blood T cell repertoires in COVID-19. Study summary: Sites across the United States, Italy and Spain contributed samples from acute and convalescent COVID-19.

Per the germline V gene, CDR1 is LGHNA and CDR2 is YSLEER. This CDR3 comprises 19 residues. V was shortened by 0 bases and J by 0 bases, with 18 bases between the two germline ends. Participants had their cohort set by participant-reported clinical history. Two negative PCRs, clearance, or symptom resolution were required of recovered Cohort 3 donors. The assay was immunoSEQ multiplex PCR, and TCRdb's table has in-frame clones only and misses some. The table includes some 300,000 clones, about nine tenths detected once. The chain couples TRBV4-3 to TRBJ1-3; no clear D. Sequenced: PBMCs or T cells enriched from blood (not recorded which). This TCR derives from a woman aged 40 to 49 who had recovered from COVID-19. The CDR3 region has the DNA TGCGCCAGCAGCCAAGACATGGTAGCCCTGGGTAGCTCTGGAAACACCATATATTTT. Translation gives CASSQDMVALGSSGNTIYF.